There are a few counts of the clone carrying this TCR beta chain. What it recognizes is unknown. The data originate from a study of vaccination and CD4 T cells after COVID-19. Study-level background: Sampling post-COVID took place a median roughly 92 days after diagnosis (range 35 to 161).

The Oncomine TCR Beta short-read assay sequenced DNA from cultured CD4+ T cells. From the PCR reads, TCRdb called clonotypes with MiXCR, one entry per CDR3 protein. The sample shows 15,000 or so distinct CDR3 sequences, 45% to 50% of them seen only once. Sample treatment: approximately 11-day PBMC culture with coronavirus spike peptide pools or control peptides (ViraFEST assay). Study conclusions and caveats: Reactive clone data from convalescent patients indicated a median of about 88% appearing only post-vaccination. From 21 to 38, the median of SARS-CoV-2-reactive clonotypes rose without reaching significance.

Germline V gene lookup returns CDR1 MNHNS and CDR2 SASEGT. V dropped 6 bases and J dropped 0; count of bases not matched to a gene: 13. CDR3 length equals 18 residues. Sample: CD4+ T cells from blood, cultured in vitro, taken before SARS-CoV-2 vaccination. This chain uses TRBV6-1 with TRBJ2-3; 9 bases fit TRBD1. This TCR derives from a human donor who received a COVID-19 vaccine. The chain's CDR3 is CASSTGTGSLYSTDTQYF. The CDR3 bases are TGTGCCAGCAGCACCGGGACAGGGAGCCTATATAGCACAGATACGCAGTATTTT.